What follows are 23 T cell receptor beta chains derived from one specimen sequenced in a study of cytomegalovirus exposure and HLA in healthy donors. Amplification used 60 Vbeta primers and 13 Jbeta primers. Profiling relied on immunoSEQ multiplex PCR, and the TCRdb table lists in-frame clones only, not all of them. This table has around 72,000 clones, 65% to 70% appearing once. Input material: PBMCs. The receptors here all came from a man between 35 and 55 years old in good health and CMV-seropositive.

This clone was detected a few times. The chain recombines TRBV4-3 with TRBJ2-3, with D perhaps matching TRBD2 (7 bases). The germline V gene has CDR1 LGHNA and CDR2 YSLEER. The CDR3 sequence is 15 residues long. V lost 6 bases and J 3 bases, leaving 16 bases between the germline ends. The CDR3 nucleotides are TGCGCCAGCAGTCCCTGGGGGGGGCGGACAGATACGCAGTATTTT. Protein: CASSPWGGRTDTQYF.

On this clone: Germline is not matched at one junction end, which may reflect a read error. In the same sample, other DNA sequences code for this CDR3. J is TRBJ2-3 and V is TRBV10-1; D might be TRBD2 (5 bases). CDR1 is WNHNN and CDR2 is SYGVQD in the germline V gene (reference sequence). The CDR3 is made up of 16 amino acids. Here the CDR3 reads CASSEYGRGFTDTQYF. CDR3 nucleotide sequence: TGCGCCAGCAGTGAGTACGGACGGGGATTCACAGATACGCAGTATTTC.

This clone was recorded a few times. The chain combines TRBV18 with TRBJ1-4; 8 bases map to TRBD1. The CDR3 spans 16 residues. Losses at the gene ends were 4 bases for V and 7 bases for J; bases not matched to a gene: 11. Looked up from germline, CDR1 is KGHSH and CDR2 is LQKENI. CDR3 in DNA: TGTGCCAGCTCACAATCCCGGACAGGGCAGCGTGAAAAACTGTTTTTT. Amino acid sequence: CASSQSRTGQREKLFF.

The chain uses TRBV9 and TRBJ1-2; 8 nucleotides agree with TRBD1. Germline CDR1 reads SGDLS; CDR2 reads YYNGEE. The trim removed 0 bases at V and 8 bases at J, leaving 6 bases unmatched. The length of the CDR3 is 14 residues. The CDR3 loop reads CASSVGRDRRGYTF. CDR3 nucleotide sequence: TGTGCCAGCAGCGTAGGGAGGGACAGGCGGGGCTACACCTTC.

The chain combines TRBV7-9 with TRBJ2-5, with D possibly TRBD1 on 5 matching bases. V lost 6 bases and J 4 bases, leaving 12 bases between the germline ends. This CDR3 contains 13 residues. The germline CDR1 and CDR2 sequences are SEHNR and FQNEAQ (reference sequence). The CDR3 sequence: CASSQRGLETQYF. The CDR3 nucleotides read TGTGCCAGCAGTCAAAGGGGTCTAGAGACCCAGTACTTC.

The rearrangement uses TRBV7-6 and TRBJ2-5; 8 bases agree with TRBD1. The CDR3 is made up of 17 amino acids. V lost 4 bases to trimming and J lost 5 bases; unmatched junction nucleotides: 15. Germline V CDR1 and CDR2: SGHVS, FNYEAQ. For the CDR3, the DNA is TGTGCCAGCAGCTCCCAGCTCAGGGGGCGCGATTTTGAGACCCAGTACTTC. Translated: CASSSQLRGRDFETQYF.

This chain links TRBV19 with TRBJ1-5; TRBD1 might be the D (6 bases). Germline CDR1 and CDR2: LNHDA and SQIVND (reference sequence). V was cut by 6 bases and J by 2 bases, with 8 bases left in between. This CDR3 is 13 amino acids long. The CDR3 nucleotides read TGTGCCAGTAGCAACAGGGGCAATCAGCCCCAGCATTTT. Its protein is CASSNRGNQPQHF.

This clone has a handful of counts. The rearrangement joins TRBV6-6 to TRBJ1-2, with D possibly matching TRBD1 (6 bases). Trimming took 5 bases from V and 8 from J, leaving 12 bases between them. The CDR3 extends over 12 amino acids. The V gene's germline CDR1 is MNHNY and CDR2 SVGAGI (reference sequence). CDR3 DNA: TGTGCCAGCAGTCAAAACAGGGAGGGCTACACCTTC. Translating gives CASSQNREGYTF.

The CDR3 sequence: CASSKLPGQGAEVNQPQHF. Here the CDR3 DNA reads TGTGCCAGTAGTAAACTACCGGGACAGGGGGCGGAGGTCAATCAGCCCCAGCATTTT. The chain couples TRBV19 to TRBJ1-5; 12 bases agree with TRBD1. The CDR3 is 19 amino acids. The V gene end was trimmed by 4 bases and the J gene end by 3 bases; junction bases not matched to a gene: 13. Germline CDR1 and CDR2: LNHDA and SQIVND (reference sequence). Filled out from reference TRBV19 and TRBJ1-5, the complete variable domain reads DGGITQSPKYLFRKEGQNVTLSCEQNLNHDAMYWYRQDPGQGLRLIYYSQIVNDFQKGDIAEGYSVSREKKESFPLTVTSAQKNPTAFYLCASSKLPGQGAEVNQPQHFGDGTRLSIL.

This clone has just one count. The V gene is TRBV10-3, the J gene TRBJ1-6; 7 bases agree with TRBD1. The CDR3 has 14 amino acids. Germline V lookup: CDR1 ENHRY, CDR2 SYGVKD. The V and J ends lost 11 bases and 8 bases, in that order; junction bases with no gene match: 12. CDR3 DNA: TGTGCCGCCCAAGAACAGGGGAGGCATTCACCCCTCCACTTT. Its protein is CAAQEQGRHSPLHF.

The chain combines TRBV7-9 with TRBJ2-7; 7 bases line up with TRBD1. This CDR3 region has 14 residues. Germline CDR1 SEHNR, CDR2 FQNEAQ (reference sequence). V trimming: 5 bases; J trimming: 4 bases; junction bases outside the gene matches: 8. The CDR3 loop is CASSPSGTAYEQYF. The CDR3, as DNA: TGTGCCAGCAGCCCATCCGGGACAGCTTACGAGCAGTACTTC.

The table lists this clone with a few counts. V usage is TRBV6-5 and J usage is TRBJ1-2; D is unclear. V shed 2 bases and J shed 3 bases, with 7 bases lying between them. Germline-derived CDR1 and CDR2 are MNHEY and SVGAGI. This CDR3 comprises 13 residues. CDR3 in amino acids: CASSYGSDYGYTF. The CDR3 DNA sequence: TGTGCCAGCAGTTACGGTTCGGACTATGGCTACACCTTC.

This sequence joins TRBV18 and TRBJ1-1; D is uncertain. V gave up 2 bases and J gave up 1 base, with 14 bases separating them. Germline-derived CDR1 and CDR2 are KGHSH and LQKENI. This CDR3 region has 16 residues. The CDR3 region has the DNA TGTGCCAGCTCACCATCGCGGCTCAATCAGAACACTGAAGCTTTCTTT. Translated: CASSPSRLNQNTEAFF.

This clone is a singleton in its sample. Distinct nucleotide sequences in the sample also encode this CDR3. V is TRBV2 and J is TRBJ1-6, with D unclear. Germline-derived CDR1 and CDR2 are SNHLY and FYNNEI. CDR3 length: 13 residues. Trimming removed 8 bases at V and 0 bases at J, with 5 bases between. In DNA, the CDR3 is TGTGCCAGCGGTAGCTCCTATAATTCACCCCTCCACTTT. This translates into CASGSSYNSPLHF.

V gene TRBV30 combines with J gene TRBJ2-7; TRBD1 agrees at 7 bases. With V trimmed by 2 bases and J by 3 bases, 7 bases remained unmatched. Germline V CDR1 and CDR2: GTSNPN, SVGIG (reference sequence). CDR3 length: 14 amino acids. CDR3 sequence reads: CAWSSGTDLYEQYF. As DNA, the CDR3 is TGTGCCTGGAGTTCCGGGACAGACCTCTACGAGCAGTACTTC.

The chain links TRBV13 to TRBJ2-1, with 13 bases identical to TRBD2. Per the germline V gene, CDR1 is PRHDT and CDR2 is FYEKMQ (reference sequence). With 2 bases clipped from V and 9 bases from J, the junction kept 4 bases outside the gene matches. This CDR3 spans 15 amino acids. The CDR3 nucleotides are TGTGCCAGCAGCTTACGACTAGCGGGGGGTTCTGAGCAGTTCTTC. It is translated as CASSLRLAGGSEQFF. Together with reference TRBV13 and TRBJ2-1, the CDR3 gives the full variable domain: AAGVIQSPRHLIKEKRETATLKCYPIPRHDTVYWYQQGPGQDPQFLISFYEKMQSDKGSIPDRFSAQQFSDYHSELNMSSLELGDSALYFCASSLRLAGGSEQFFGPGTRLTVL.

The chain links TRBV4-2 to TRBJ2-7; TRBD1 is a possible D gene (5 bases). Germline values: CDR1 LGHNA, CDR2 YNFKEQ. Trimming left V 0 bases short and J 4 bases short, with 16 bases between. This CDR3 region has 16 residues. The CDR3 reads CASSQDRGSPSYEQYF. CDR3 in DNA: TGTGCCAGCAGCCAAGATAGGGGCAGTCCTTCGTACGAGCAGTACTTC.

The rearrangement links TRBV2 to TRBJ1-3, with 10 bases lining up with TRBD1. V was clipped by 7 bases and J by 0 bases; unmatched bases: 9. This CDR3 contains 17 residues. Per germline, CDR1 SNHLY and CDR2 FYNNEI. The DNA of the CDR3 is TGTGCCAGCAATTCGGGACAGGGGTCTCTCTCTGGAAACACCATATATTTT. Its translation is CASNSGQGSLSGNTIYF.

This clone was seen more than once but under ten times. The gene calls are TRBV9 and TRBJ2-5, with TRBD2 matching 9 bases. V was clipped by 0 bases and J by 4 bases; unmatched bases: 4. There are 15 residues in the CDR3. CDR1 and CDR2 from the germline V gene are SGDLS and YYNGEE. The CDR3 loop reads CASSVGGGAGETQYF. The CDR3 DNA is TGTGCCAGCAGCGTAGGCGGGGGGGCGGGAGAGACCCAGTACTTC.

The rearrangement uses TRBV29-1 and TRBJ1-1; D uncertain. Trimming removed 4 bases at V and 3 bases at J, with 9 bases between. Germline lookup yields CDR1 SQVTM and CDR2 ANQGSEA. The CDR3 is made up of 12 amino acids. The CDR3 DNA follows: TGCAGCGTTGTCACGGGTGACACTGAAGCTTTCTTT. The encoded protein is CSVVTGDTEAFF.

This chain joins TRBV7-6 and TRBJ2-3; D gene ambiguous. This CDR3 has 14 residues. The germline V gene has CDR1 SGHVS and CDR2 FNYEAQ. V lost 0 bases and J 0 bases, leaving 4 bases between the germline ends. CDR3: CASSLASSTDTQYF. The CDR3 bases are TGTGCCAGCAGCTTAGCGAGTAGCACAGATACGCAGTATTTT.

In its sample, this clone was seen a few times. The rearrangement uses TRBV6-1 and TRBJ1-1; D gene ambiguous. V was cut by 8 bases and J by 6 bases, with 16 bases left in between. The CDR3 loop spans 13 amino acids. Germline V CDR1 and CDR2: MNHNS, SASEGT. The CDR3 protein is CASFLKGAAEAFF. As DNA, the CDR3 is TGTGCCAGCTTCTTGAAGGGAGCGGCTGAAGCTTTCTTT.

The genes are TRBV9 and TRBJ1-2; 11 positions agree with TRBD1. CDR1 SGDLS and CDR2 YYNGEE come from the germline V gene. The CDR3 is 14 residues long. V shed 0 bases, J shed 7 bases, and the junction held 2 bases outside the gene matches. The DNA for the CDR3 is TGTGCCAGCAGCGTAGAGGACAGGGGGCTTGGCTACACCTTC. It translates to CASSVEDRGLGYTF. The full variable domain, in which reference TRBV9 and TRBJ1-2 provide the parts outside the CDR3, is DSGVTQTPKHLITATGQRVTLRCSPRSGDLSVYWYQQSLDQGLQFLIQYYNGEERAKGNILERFSAQQFPDLHSELNLSSLELGDSALYFCASSVEDRGLGYTFGSGTRLTVV.